The present TCR beta chain was sequenced within a study of blood T cells in healthy people across ages (dated by TCRdb to between 2015 and 2017). For the study in its entirety: In model experiments, roughly one uniquely barcoded TCR beta cDNA molecule per two T cells was captured by template switching. Age-related changes in TCR beta repertoire diversity were measured in the study by deep sequencing normalized with unique cDNA molecular identifiers. The donors were split into four age groups: young (average 16 years), middle-aged (around 37), aged (more than 60) and long-lived (roughly 86). To avoid experimental bias, donors of different ages were randomly spread across the sequencing lanes. The study analyzed two additional independent replicas of 1 million unique cDNA reads from the same blood draw for two donors, one aged 18 to 30 and one aged 80 or older. Overall study outcomes, separate from this receptor: There was a strong correlation between observed TCR beta diversity and the percentage of naive T cells measured by flow cytometry. Because the CMV infection status of the donors was unknown, age-related changes in expanded clonotypes may potentially have been confounded. Compared with the aged group, the long-lived group had more naive CD4+ T cells, fewer expanded clones and increased TCR diversity, a pattern suggesting age selection. Because profiling used bulk unsorted PBMCs, naive and antigen-experienced compartments could not be compared conclusively. Total diversity estimates from one million sequenced T cells were considered lower bounds and underestimates. As age increased, observed TCR beta diversity per million T cells dropped in a roughly linear way, and a significant reduction was already evident by age roughly 36.

The donors were roughly 40 Caucasian individuals from Russia, aged roughly 6 to 90 years, who were systemically healthy. Around 10 milliliters of peripheral blood were collected from each donor into EDTA-treated Vacutainer tubes. Ficoll-Paque density-gradient centrifugation was used to isolate PBMCs, with at least 6.5 million per sample. Trizol reagent was used to extract total RNA from PBMCs, with at least 5 micrograms per sample. The percentages of naive CD45RAhigh/CD27high T cells were determined by flow cytometry on a PBMC aliquot from every donor. Libraries came from 5' RACE. The listed sequencing device is Illumina HiSeq 2500. A second 7 to 11 cycle PCR used a sample-barcoded 5' primer and a J-beta primer mix. Each TCR beta cDNA molecule received a unique molecular identifier from a template-switch 5' adaptor carrying 12 random nucleotides. At least 2.5 million CDR3-containing paired-end reads were obtained from each sample. First-strand cDNA was synthesized from all RNA with the Mint cDNA synthesis kit, primed by a TRBC-specific oligonucleotide. After uracil-DNA glycosylase treatment, a first 18-cycle PCR used universal primers M1SS and BC2_uni_R on all cDNA. The authors processed their data as follows. For normalization, 1 million high-quality reads, each with a distinct molecular identifier, were randomly selected from each sample. Reads with shared molecular identifiers were discarded instead of being binned into consensus sequences. MiTCR, set to a Q25 quality threshold and the strictest error-elimination algorithm, was used for CDR3 identification, clonotype clustering and error correction. A nonparametric unseen species model using Euler transformation provided a lower-bound estimate of total TCR beta diversity. In-frame beta chains were kept once TCRdb had trimmed the public reads at Q25 with fastp and called clones with MiXCR. Entries that share a CDR3 protein sequence are merged under the most common genes and DNA. The V and J calls follow TCRdb's processing rather than the paper's. In this sample the table shows roughly 1,300,000 distinct CDR3 sequences, approximately 59% of which occur a single time. 6.5% to 8% of the sample rests with the top ten.

CDR1 and CDR2, looked up from the germline V gene (reference sequence), are SEHNR and FQNEAQ. V loses 4 bases, J loses 2 bases, and the germline ends lie 21 bases apart. Reading from cysteine to phenylalanine, the CDR3 counts 17 amino acids. The kept DNA is CDR3 alone, 51 bases in frame from the first base. As regards this clonotype: Its binding antigen is unknown. The sample holds no much larger clone one base away, and base qualities are not on file.

This chain is built from TRBV7-9 and TRBJ2-7; TRBD2 might be the D gene, on 5 matching bases. Sequenced input: blood. The sequence was obtained from a man between 18 and 35 years old in good health. The CDR3 protein sequence reads: CASSSSVRSAVAYEQYF. The nucleotides read TGTGCCAGCAGCTCCTCTGTGAGGTCAGCGGTGGCCTACGAGCAGTACTTC.